This T cell receptor beta chain was sequenced in a study of shared clonotypes between healthy human individuals. Sequenced by immunoSEQ multiplex PCR; TCRdb stores in-frame clones only, minus some. The repertoire holds around 1,100,000 clones, with approximately 80% as singletons. The CDR3 has 10 residues. V dropped 5 bases and J dropped 12; count of bases not matched to a gene: 5. Germline values: CDR1 DFQATT, CDR2 SNEGSKA (reference sequence). The source is a man aged 18 to 29 in good health. Some clones in this sample may be carry-over from other donors' samples. The sample consisted of memory CD4+ T cells from PBMCs. Regarding subset: CD45RA-negative fraction. The J gene is TRBJ2-7, the V gene TRBV20-1, with 9 bases identical to TRBD1. The CDR3 sequence is CSASDRGRYF. CDR3 nucleotides: TGCAGTGCTTCGGACAGGGGAAGGTACTTC.